What follows is one T cell receptor (beta chain) and its context. CDR1 is MNHNS and CDR2 is SASEGT in the germline V gene. V dropped 4 bases and J dropped 6 bases, with 10 bases sitting between them. The length of the CDR3 is 13 residues. This entry belongs to a study of long-term antiretroviral therapy in people with HIV. Survey level was the resolution at which the v3.0 immunoSEQ assay ran. Produced via immunoSEQ multiplex PCR; TCRdb's table is partial and in-frame only. The sample records under 45,000 clones, around 83% being singletons. This chain uses TRBV6-1 with TRBJ1-5; a possible D gene is TRBD1 (5 bases). Sequenced material: unsorted PBMCs, taken 1 year after starting antiretroviral therapy. The TCR originated in a man aged 18-30 years with HIV. The CDR3 bases are TGTGCCAGCAGTGTGGGGGAAGGTCAGCCCCAGCATTTT. Protein sequence: CASSVGEGQPQHF.